The rows below give T cell receptor beta chains drawn from one sample of a study of early T cells in non-severe SARS-CoV-2 infection. TCRdb re-derived calls from the 5' RACE reads in MiXCR, one entry per CDR3 protein. The sample carries tens of thousands of distinct CDR3 sequences, around 8.6% recorded once. Sequencing was performed on whole blood, taken at baseline. The receptors here all came from an adult who was a healthcare worker with PCR-confirmed SARS-CoV-2 infection or an uninfected control (not recorded which). Both conserved end residues are part of each CDR3. The D gene is left open where the match is weak. Only part of the rows carry a size: once, few, many, or a class if the clone is expanded.

j_gene | d_gene | abundance | v_gene | len | CDR3aa | CDR3nt
TRBJ2-7 | NA | NA | TRBV9 | 13 | CASSVDPAYEQYF | TGTGCCAGCAGCGTAGACCCGGCCTACGAGCAGTACTTC
TRBJ1-2 | NA | few | TRBV6-1 | 16 | CASKRAPETEYYGYTF | TGTGCCAGCAAAAGGGCCCCCGAAACGGAGTACTATGGCTACACCTTC
TRBJ1-3 | NA | few | TRBV18 | 12 | CASSLRGNTIYF | TGTGCCAGCTCACTCCGAGGAAACACCATATATTTT
TRBJ2-3 | NA | many | TRBV2 | 15 | CASSENSRGGYTQYF | TGTGCCAGCAGTGAAAACTCACGAGGGGGATATACGCAGTATTTT
TRBJ1-5 | TRBD1 | NA | TRBV7-2 | 14 | CASSDPGQPQPQHF | TGTGCCAGCAGCGATCCGGGACAGCCCCAGCCCCAGCATTTT
TRBJ1-5 | NA | few | TRBV2 | 12 | CASGGSNQPQHF | TGTGCCAGCGGAGGTAGCAATCAGCCCCAGCATTTT
TRBJ1-5 | TRBD1 | NA | TRBV4-2 | 15 | CASSPAGTERQPQHF | TGTGCCAGCAGCCCTGCCGGGACAGAGAGGCAGCCCCAGCATTTT
TRBJ2-3 | NA | many | TRBV12-3/TRBV12-4 | 16 | CASSLVGPRSADTQYF | TGTGCCAGCAGTTTAGTTGGACCTAGGAGCGCAGATACGCAGTATTTT
TRBJ2-7 | NA | many | TRBV20-1 | 15 | CSAPSLPGDPSEQYF | TGCAGTGCGCCTTCCCTCCCAGGAGACCCTAGCGAGCAGTACTTC
TRBJ2-7 | TRBD2 | many | TRBV7-2 | 15 | CASTGGLAGAREQYF | TGTGCCAGCACTGGGGGGCTAGCGGGAGCCCGCGAGCAGTACTTC
TRBJ1-2 | TRBD1 | few | TRBV7-9 | 15 | CASSYIEDRADGYTF | TGTGCCAGCAGCTACATAGAGGACAGGGCGGATGGCTACACCTTC
TRBJ2-5 | NA | few | TRBV18 | 15 | CASSRQGWIQETQYF | TGTGCCAGCTCGAGGCAGGGGTGGATTCAAGAGACCCAGTACTTC
TRBJ2-2 | NA | many | TRBV6-5 | 15 | CASSYLQINTGELFF | TGTGCCAGCAGTTATCTGCAGATCAACACCGGGGAGCTGTTTTTT
TRBJ2-7 | NA | few | TRBV6-5 | 15 | CASSYPTGPNSEQYF | TGTGCCAGCAGTTACCCGACAGGCCCCAATAGCGAGCAGTACTTC
TRBJ2-1 | TRBD2 | NA | TRBV7-2 | 15 | CASSLVAGGLDEQFF | TGTGCCAGCAGCTTAGTAGCGGGGGGGCTGGATGAGCAGTTCTTC
TRBJ1-5 | NA | few | TRBV6-5 | 14 | CASSSPGPNQPQHF | TGTGCCAGCAGTTCTCCTGGGCCCAATCAGCCCCAGCATTTT
TRBJ1-2 | NA | many | TRBV7-7 | 15 | CASSHRDPADYGYTF | TGTGCTAGCAGCCACAGGGATCCCGCGGACTATGGCTACACCTTC
TRBJ1-1 | NA | few | TRBV7-8 | 15 | CASSSYRARNTEAFF | TGTGCCAGCAGCTCTTACAGGGCCCGGAACACTGAAGCTTTCTTT
TRBJ2-1 | NA | NA | TRBV4-1 | 16 | CASSPRSVPGYNEQFF | TGCGCCAGCAGCCCACGCTCGGTCCCGGGGTACAATGAGCAGTTCTTC
TRBJ2-1 | TRBD2 | many | TRBV19 | 14 | CASKAGGNYNEQFF | TGTGCCAGTAAAGCGGGAGGGAACTACAATGAGCAGTTCTTC
TRBJ2-3 | TRBD1 | NA | TRBV7-9 | 14 | CASSTDRATDTQYF | TGTGCCAGCAGTACTGACAGGGCCACAGATACGCAGTATTTT
TRBJ2-2 | TRBD2 | few | TRBV30 | 15 | CAWSVLAGGPGELFF | TGTGCCTGGAGTGTACTAGCGGGGGGGCCCGGGGAGCTGTTTTTT
TRBJ2-2 | TRBD2 | NA | TRBV12-3/TRBV12-4 | 16 | CASKETSGIPTGELFF | TGTGCCAGCAAAGAGACTAGCGGAATCCCCACCGGGGAGCTGTTTTTT
TRBJ2-7 | TRBD2 | few | TRBV7-6 | 18 | CASSSMTSGALLSYEQYF | TGTGCCAGCAGCTCGATGACTAGCGGGGCGCTGTTAAGCTACGAGCAGTACTTC
TRBJ1-6 | NA | many | TRBV21-1 | 17 | CASSNLGAIAYNSPLHF | TGTGCCAGCAGCAACTTGGGGGCCATAGCCTATAATTCACCCCTCCACTTT
TRBJ2-7 | NA | many | TRBV28 | 15 | CASSLYQGPPGEQYF | TGTGCCAGCAGTTTATACCAGGGGCCCCCGGGGGAGCAGTACTTC
TRBJ2-1 | NA | many | TRBV27 | 15 | CASSSAAVSYNEQFF | TGTGCCAGCAGTTCAGCCGCTGTTTCATACAATGAGCAGTTCTTC
TRBJ2-3 | NA | few | TRBV29-1 | 13 | CATALTGPDTQYF | TGCGCGACGGCCCTTACAGGGCCAGATACGCAGTATTTT